This T cell receptor beta chain was documented in a study of breast tumors, draining lymph nodes, adjacent tissues. Notes on the study in general: Luminal-like breast cancer showed significantly higher tumor–nontumor repertoire similarity than basal-like. Tumors had less TCR diversity than lymph nodes, more than nontumor tissue. Most tumor T cells seemingly derive from lymph node, then expand in tumor. Tumor T cell lymph node origin was a supported hypothesis, not proven.

The CDR3 is 19 amino acids long, termini counted. Remarks on this clonotype: What it binds is unknown. The DNA is omitted, as the CDR3 cannot be located on it reliably, and the CDR3 follows TCRdb's listing.

TCRdb fed the multiplex PCR reads into MiXCR, producing one record per CDR3 protein. The sample yields roughly 15,000 distinct CDR3 sequences, around 50% seen once. The source material was tumor-adjacent breast tissue. This sequence was found in a female donor with breast cancer. Some clones in this sample may be carry-over from other donors' samples. This chain links TRBV12-3 or TRBV12-4 with TRBJ1-5; TRBD1 is the table's D call, not checked against the DNA. CDR3 sequence reads: CASRTDREKLFFGSGTQHF.